Each of the 18 T cell receptor beta chains below was sequenced from the same sample in a study of control samples from healthy donors and cancer patients. Profiled with immunoSEQ multiplex PCR; TCRdb holds only in-frame clones, not every one. The sample holds 95,000 to 130,000 clones, around 87% seen once. Sequencing input: PBMCs. These receptors were collected from a woman in her 50s with colorectal cancer.

The chain carries TRBV6-1 and TRBJ2-2; the D gene is possibly TRBD2 (6 bases). The germline V gene encodes CDR1 MNHNS and CDR2 SASEGT. V shed 2 bases and J shed 4 bases, with 17 bases lying between them. The CDR3 sequence is 17 residues long. CDR3 bases: TGTGCCAGCAGTGAACTGGGGGGATATCTGGGCACCGGGGAGCTGTTTTTT. This encodes CASSELGGYLGTGELFF.

This clone was counted once. V and J are TRBV6-7 and TRBJ2-7; D remains unclear. TRBV6-7 is identified as an open reading frame with a role that is uncertain. The CDR3 has 14 amino acids. Trimming shortened V by 2 bases and J by 1 base, and 9 bases separated the two germline ends. CDR3 coding DNA: TGTGCCAGCAGTTACATTACTTTTTCCTACGAGCAGTACTTC. Translated, it gives CASSYITFSYEQYF.

J is TRBJ1-3 and V is TRBV7-6, with D perhaps TRBD1 (5 bases). This CDR3 is built from 16 residues. V gave up 0 bases and J gave up 0 bases, with 9 bases separating them. Germline V gene lookup returns CDR1 SGHVS and CDR2 FNYEAQ. The CDR3 loop is CASSLAGRSSGNTIYF. The CDR3 nucleotides read TGTGCCAGCAGCTTAGCGGGACGGTCCTCTGGAAACACCATATATTTT.

This sequence joins TRBV25-1 and TRBJ2-6, with D perhaps TRBD1 (6 bases). Deletions cut 8 bases from V and 0 bases from J, with 11 bases between. Germline V gene data show CDR1 as MGHDK and CDR2 as SYGVNS. CDR3 length equals 15 residues. DNA of the CDR3: TGTGCCAGCGCCAGAGGGGGCTCTGGGGCCAACGTCCTGACTTTC. Translated, it gives CASARGGSGANVLTF. The full variable domain, with the rest looked up from reference TRBV25-1 and TRBJ2-6, is EADIYQTPRYLVIGTGKKITLECSQTMGHDKMYWYQQDPGMELHLIHYSYGVNSTEKGDLSSESTVSRIRTEHFPLTLESARPSHTSQYLCASARGGSGANVLTFGAGSRLTVL.

This rearrangement joins TRBV3-1 (or the pseudogene TRBV3-2) to TRBJ1-6; 9 nucleotides match TRBD1. Germline V gives CDR1 LGHDT, CDR2 YNNKEL (reference sequence). This CDR3 spans 16 amino acids. The V gene end was trimmed by 5 bases and the J gene end by 6 bases; junction bases not matched to a gene: 8. The chain's CDR3 is CASSSSTGQGNSPLHF. CDR3 in DNA: TGTGCCAGCAGCTCTTCCACGGGACAGGGTAATTCACCCCTCCACTTT.

The chain uses TRBV5-6 and TRBJ1-3; the D gene is possibly TRBD1 (5 bases). Trimming left V 2 bases short and J 4 bases short, with 10 bases between. The CDR3 loop spans 14 amino acids. Germline lookup yields CDR1 SGHDT and CDR2 YYEEEE. The CDR3 sequence: CASSFQGDGNTIYF. CDR3 nucleotides: TGTGCCAGCAGCTTCCAGGGTGACGGAAACACCATATATTTT.

The chain links TRBV5-1 to TRBJ2-1; 12 bases map to TRBD2. Trimming took 4 bases from V and 5 from J; bases not matched to a gene: 4. Germline V gene data show CDR1 as SGHRS and CDR2 as YFSETQ. This CDR3 is built from 15 residues. The CDR3 DNA sequence: TGCGCCAGCAGCGTCCGGACTAGCGGGGACAATGAGCAGTTCTTC. This translates into CASSVRTSGDNEQFF.

This clone showed up just a few times. The rearrangement uses TRBV28 and TRBJ1-5, with a possible D match to TRBD1 (6 bases). The V end lost 5 bases, the J end lost 3 bases, and 14 bases lay between the germline ends. Germline V gives CDR1 MDHEN, CDR2 SYDVKM. The CDR3 is made up of 15 amino acids. The DNA of the CDR3 is TGTGCCAGCAGTAAAATCGGGACATACAATCAGCCCCAGCATTTT. This encodes CASSKIGTYNQPQHF.

J is TRBJ2-7 and V is TRBV6-5, with 11 bases identical to TRBD2. Looked up from germline, CDR1 is MNHEY and CDR2 is SVGAGI. Trimming at V came to 5 bases and at J to 5 bases, leaving 5 bases not matched to a gene. CDR3 length: 14 residues. The CDR3, as DNA: TGTGCCAGCAGTCTAGCGGGAGGTATCAACGAGCAGTACTTC. Protein: CASSLAGGINEQYF.

CDR3 in amino acids: CASSIRDRGQETQYF. DNA of the CDR3: TGTGCCAGTAGTATCCGGGACAGGGGGCAAGAGACCCAGTACTTC. The rearrangement links TRBV19 to TRBJ2-5, with 11 bases that match TRBD1. The V segment lost 3 bases and the J segment 2 bases; nucleotides outside the gene matches: 2. The CDR3 is made up of 15 amino acids. Germline assignment: CDR1 LNHDA and CDR2 SQIVND (reference sequence).

This clone showed up just a few times. The rearrangement joins TRBV2 to TRBJ2-1, with D unresolved. This CDR3 has 14 residues. V lost 3 bases and J lost 6, with 12 bases in between. Germline V gene lookup returns CDR1 SNHLY and CDR2 FYNNEI. The CDR3 loop reads CASSEVPVANEQFF. CDR3 coding DNA: TGTGCCAGCAGTGAGGTCCCTGTCGCCAATGAGCAGTTCTTC.

As for this clone: Other DNA sequences in the same sample also yield this CDR3. The chain carries TRBV7-9 and TRBJ2-5, with 7 bases aligning to TRBD2. The J segment lost 9 bases and the V segment lost 5 bases, leaving 9 bases of the junction unmatched. The germline CDR1 and CDR2 sequences are SEHNR and FQNEAQ (reference sequence). CDR3 size: 13 residues. For the CDR3, the DNA is TGTGCCAGCAGCCAGTGGGGAGGGCGGGCCCAGTACTTC. It is translated as CASSQWGGRAQYF. The full variable domain, in which reference TRBV7-9 and TRBJ2-5 provide the parts outside the CDR3, is DTGVSQNPRHKITKRGQNVTFRCDPISEHNRLYWYRQTLGQGPEFLTYFQNEAQLEKSRLLSDRFSAERPKGSFSTLEIQRTEQGDSAMYLCASSQWGGRAQYFGPGTRLLVL.

CDR3 sequence: CASSLQSGTDTQYF. CDR3 coding DNA: TGTGCCAGCAGCCTTCAATCAGGCACAGATACGCAGTATTTT. V is TRBV7-3 and J is TRBJ2-3; D gene uncertain. The CDR3 covers 14 residues. Germline CDR1 and CDR2: SGHTA and FQGTGA. V lost 5 bases, J lost 1 base, and 10 bases lay in between.

This clone was counted between two and nine times. V is TRBV27 and J is TRBJ2-7; 7 bases are a match to TRBD1. Germline CDR1 is MNHEY and CDR2 is SMNVEV (reference sequence). This CDR3 has 15 amino acids. With V trimmed by 3 bases and J by 3 bases, 8 bases remained unmatched. The CDR3 DNA reads TGTGCCAGCAGTTTCTCCGGGACAGCCCGCTACGAGCAGTACTTC. Translating gives CASSFSGTARYEQYF.

This clone turned up a few times. The chain is built from TRBV7-2 and TRBJ2-3; possible D gene TRBD2, 6 bases. This CDR3 comprises 17 residues. Looked up from germline, CDR1 is SGHTA and CDR2 is FQGNSA. V was shortened by 5 bases and J by 4 bases, with 22 bases between the two germline ends. CDR3 sequence (DNA): TGTGCCAGCAGCCCCCTAGGAGTTGGGAGGCGGTCAGATACGCAGTATTTT. Protein: CASSPLGVGRRSDTQYF.

The V and J genes are TRBV3-1 (or the pseudogene TRBV3-2) and TRBJ1-2; 11 positions agree with TRBD1. Germline V CDR1 and CDR2: LGHDT, YNNKEL (reference sequence). This CDR3 spans 16 amino acids. The junction had 4 bases not matched to a gene; V was cut back by 4 bases and J by 0 bases. The CDR3 DNA is TGTGCCAGCAGCCCGGGACAGGGGGTGACTAACTATGGCTACACCTTC. Translated: CASSPGQGVTNYGYTF.

The rearrangement links TRBV12-5 to TRBJ2-2; TRBD1 is a possible D gene (5 bases). V was trimmed by 2 bases and J by 2 bases, leaving 9 bases between them. Per the germline V gene, CDR1 is LGHNT and CDR2 is FRNRAP. The CDR3 covers 15 residues. CDR3 in amino acids: CASGLWQGNTGELFF. As DNA, the CDR3 is TGTGCTAGTGGTTTGTGGCAGGGAAACACCGGGGAGCTGTTTTTT.

The V gene is TRBV6-1, the J gene TRBJ2-3, with D tentatively TRBD1 or TRBD2 (6 bases each). CDR1 is MNHNS, CDR2 SASEGT, per germline. The CDR3 is 14 amino acids. V lost 1 base, J lost 8 bases, and 13 bases lay in between. Here the CDR3 DNA reads TGTGCCAGCAGTGAAGGGGGGGCCGTAAGTACGCAGTATTTT. Amino acid sequence: CASSEGGAVSTQYF.